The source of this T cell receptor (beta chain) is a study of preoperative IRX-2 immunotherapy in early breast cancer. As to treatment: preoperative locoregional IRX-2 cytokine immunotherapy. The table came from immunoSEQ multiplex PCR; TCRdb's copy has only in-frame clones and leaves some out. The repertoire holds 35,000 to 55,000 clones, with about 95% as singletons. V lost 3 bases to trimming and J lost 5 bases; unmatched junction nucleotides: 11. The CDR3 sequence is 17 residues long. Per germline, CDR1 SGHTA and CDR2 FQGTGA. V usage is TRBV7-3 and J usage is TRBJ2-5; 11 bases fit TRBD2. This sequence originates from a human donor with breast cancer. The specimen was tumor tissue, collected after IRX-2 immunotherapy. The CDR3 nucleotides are TGTGCCAGCAGCTTCATCATAGCGGGAGGGCCTTATGAGACCCAGTACTTC. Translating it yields CASSFIIAGGPYETQYF.